The next 14 T cell receptor beta chains were all read from a single sample in a study of Ad26.COV2.S vaccination and SARS-CoV-2 variants. Specified treatment: 15 to 20 received Ad26.COV2.S at low or high dose, single or two shots; 5 received placebo; per-sample allocation not given. Samples analyzed were those drawn on day 63 after the first vaccine or placebo injection. Assay used: immunoSEQ multiplex PCR; TCRdb lists only in-frame clones, some missing. This sample has 250,000 to 300,000 clones, with around 87% found just once. Material: peripheral blood, obtained in a trial of Ad26.COV2.S vaccine versus placebo. All receptors come from a person between 18 and 60 years old who received the Ad26.COV2.S COVID-19 vaccine or a placebo.

The chain joins TRBV7-3 to TRBJ2-7; D uncertain. Germline V gene data show CDR1 as SGHTA and CDR2 as FQGTGA. V was clipped by 5 bases and J by 6 bases, with 11 bases between them. The CDR3 covers 12 residues. DNA of the CDR3: TGTGCCAGCAGCGGCTTCATCTTCGAGCAGTACTTC. Amino acids: CASSGFIFEQYF. Based on the CDR3 plus reference TRBV7-3 and TRBJ2-7, the full variable domain is GAGVSQTPSNKVTEKGKYVELRCDPISGHTALYWYRQSLGQGPEFLIYFQGTGAADDSGLPNDRFFAVRPEGSVSTLKIQRTERGDSAVYLCASSGFIFEQYFGPGTRLTVT.

This clone was observed once. V usage is TRBV28 and J usage is TRBJ1-4; D might be TRBD1 (5 bases). There are 11 residues in the CDR3. The germline V and J ends were trimmed by 6 bases and 6 bases, with 5 bases remaining between them. Germline V lookup: CDR1 MDHEN, CDR2 SYDVKM. The CDR3 coding sequence is TGTGCCAGCAGGGGGGATGAAAAACTGTTTTTT. Translation gives CASRGDEKLFF.

Points on this clone: The same CDR3 is also encoded by other DNA sequences in this sample. J is TRBJ1-3 and V is TRBV5-1; the match to TRBD1 covers 9 bases. The V gene's germline CDR1 is SGHRS and CDR2 YFSETQ. This CDR3 comprises 16 residues. Trimming at V came to 1 base and at J to 1 base, leaving 3 bases not matched to a gene. The DNA of the CDR3 is TGCGCCAGCAGCTTGACCGGGACAGGGTCTGGAAACACCATATATTTT. Its translation: CASSLTGTGSGNTIYF.

The chain is built from TRBV6-5 and TRBJ1-1; D is possibly TRBD1 (6 bases). Germline V gene sequence: CDR1 MNHEY, CDR2 SVGAGI. V lost 6 bases, J lost 1 base, and 12 bases lay in between. This CDR3 is built from 14 residues. The CDR3 nucleotides are TGTGCCAGCAGGGTACAGGGTAGGAACACTGAAGCTTTCTTT. Residues: CASRVQGRNTEAFF.

The gene calls are TRBV19 and TRBJ2-5; D gene unclear. Germline values: CDR1 LNHDA, CDR2 SQIVND (reference sequence). Trimming cost V 5 bases and J 0 bases, with 7 bases left between them. The CDR3 covers 13 residues. The CDR3 here is CASSLSNQETQYF. CDR3 bases: TGTGCCAGTAGTCTTTCTAACCAAGAGACCCAGTACTTC.

V and J are TRBV25-1 and TRBJ2-5; no clear D gene. V lost 2 bases, J lost 0 bases, and 13 bases lay in between. Germline assignment: CDR1 MGHDK and CDR2 SYGVNS. The CDR3 consists of 16 residues. The CDR3: CASSERDRGDQETQYF. Here the CDR3 DNA reads TGTGCCAGCAGTGAAAGAGATAGAGGAGACCAAGAGACCCAGTACTTC.

The chain combines TRBV7-2 with TRBJ1-1, with D tentatively TRBD1 (5 bases). In germline, CDR1 is SGHTA, CDR2 FQGNSA. This CDR3 is 15 amino acids long. V was cut by 0 bases and J by 4 bases, with 12 bases left in between. For the CDR3, the DNA is TGTGCCAGCAGCTTAGCGCAAGGGGTTTTCACTGAAGCTTTCTTT. Its protein is CASSLAQGVFTEAFF.

V usage is TRBV5-1 and J usage is TRBJ2-1, with 8 bases matching TRBD1. V was pared by 7 bases and J by 9 bases, with 9 bases of the junction left unmatched. CDR1 and CDR2 from the germline V gene are SGHRS and YFSETQ. The CDR3 is 13 amino acids. The CDR3 region is CASEIDRGSEQFF. Here the CDR3 DNA reads TGCGCCAGCGAAATTGACAGGGGCAGTGAGCAGTTCTTC. The variable domain in full, with the rest retrieved from reference TRBV5-1 and TRBJ2-1, is KAGVTQTPRYLIKTRGQQVTLSCSPISGHRSVSWYQQTPGQGLQFLFEYFSETQRNKGNFPGRFSGRQFSNSRSEMNVSTLELGDSALYLCASEIDRGSEQFFGPGTRLTVL.

The J gene is TRBJ2-3, the V gene TRBV7-2; maybe TRBD2 (6 bases). CDR1 SGHTA and CDR2 FQGNSA come from the germline V gene. V was shortened by 1 base and J by 6 bases, with 11 bases between the two germline ends. This CDR3 is 14 amino acids long. The CDR3: CASSLGGLRDTQYF. CDR3 nucleotide sequence: TGTGCCAGCAGCTTAGGGGGACTGCGGGATACGCAGTATTTT.

V and J are TRBV7-3 and TRBJ1-1, with D maybe TRBD1 (5 bases). Trimming pared 0 bases from V and 7 bases from J, leaving 12 bases between. Germline lookup yields CDR1 SGHTA and CDR2 FQGTGA. The CDR3 contains 14 residues. CDR3 loop: CASSLTGQGIEAFF. The CDR3 DNA reads as TGTGCCAGCAGCTTAACCGGCCAGGGAATTGAAGCTTTCTTT.

The J gene is TRBJ1-5, the V gene TRBV5-6; unclear D gene. Trimming cost V 0 bases and J 0 bases, with 10 bases left between them. The CDR3 spans 16 residues. From germline, CDR1 is SGHDT and CDR2 YYEEEE. This CDR3 is CASSLAGGISNQPQHF. For the CDR3, the DNA is TGTGCCAGCAGCTTGGCCGGCGGGATTAGCAATCAGCCCCAGCATTTT.

In its sample, this clone was seen once. V and J are TRBV6-5 and TRBJ2-3; TRBD1 or TRBD2 may be the D gene (6 bases each). Germline lookup yields CDR1 MNHEY and CDR2 SVGAGI. The CDR3 runs 13 residues. Trimming pared 7 bases from V and 2 bases from J, leaving 10 bases between. The CDR3: CASTAGHTDTQYF. CDR3 coding DNA: TGTGCCAGCACGGCGGGACACACAGATACGCAGTATTTT.

The rearrangement uses TRBV5-1 and TRBJ1-1, with 8 positions matching TRBD1. The CDR3 consists of 14 residues. Trimming removed 4 bases from V and 8 bases from J; junction bases left unmatched: 10. Germline CDR1 and CDR2: SGHRS and YFSETQ. The CDR3 bases are TGCGCCAGCAGCCACGGGACAGGCGCCCTAGAAGCTTTCTTT. Residues: CASSHGTGALEAFF.

V and J are TRBV5-5 and TRBJ2-5; a possible D gene is TRBD2 (5 bases). In germline, CDR1 is SGHKS, CDR2 YYEKEE (reference sequence). The germline V and J ends were trimmed by 2 bases and 4 bases, with 12 bases remaining between them. The CDR3 runs to 14 residues. The CDR3 region has the DNA TGTGCCAGCAGCTTTACCGGAGGTGGAGAGACCCAGTACTTC. Amino acids: CASSFTGGGETQYF.